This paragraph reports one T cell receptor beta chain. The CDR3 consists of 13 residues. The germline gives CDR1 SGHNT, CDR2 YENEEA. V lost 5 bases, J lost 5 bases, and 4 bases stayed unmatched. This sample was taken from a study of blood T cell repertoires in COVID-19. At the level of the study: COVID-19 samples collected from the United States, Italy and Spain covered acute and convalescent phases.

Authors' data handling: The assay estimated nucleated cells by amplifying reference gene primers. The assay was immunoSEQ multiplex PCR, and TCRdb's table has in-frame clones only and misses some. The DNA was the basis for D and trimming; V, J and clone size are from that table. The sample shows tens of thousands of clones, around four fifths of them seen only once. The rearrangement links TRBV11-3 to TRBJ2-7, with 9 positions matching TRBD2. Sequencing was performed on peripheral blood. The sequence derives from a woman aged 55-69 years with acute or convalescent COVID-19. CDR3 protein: CASSGSGSNEQYF. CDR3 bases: TGTGCCAGCAGCGGTAGCGGGAGCAACGAGCAGTACTTC. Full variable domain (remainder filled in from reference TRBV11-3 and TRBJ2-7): EAGVVQSPRYKIIEKKQPVAFWCNPISGHNTLYWYLQNLGQGPELLIRYENEEAVDDSQLPKDRFSAERLKGVDSTLKIQPAELGDSAVYLCASSGSGSNEQYFGPGTRLTVT.